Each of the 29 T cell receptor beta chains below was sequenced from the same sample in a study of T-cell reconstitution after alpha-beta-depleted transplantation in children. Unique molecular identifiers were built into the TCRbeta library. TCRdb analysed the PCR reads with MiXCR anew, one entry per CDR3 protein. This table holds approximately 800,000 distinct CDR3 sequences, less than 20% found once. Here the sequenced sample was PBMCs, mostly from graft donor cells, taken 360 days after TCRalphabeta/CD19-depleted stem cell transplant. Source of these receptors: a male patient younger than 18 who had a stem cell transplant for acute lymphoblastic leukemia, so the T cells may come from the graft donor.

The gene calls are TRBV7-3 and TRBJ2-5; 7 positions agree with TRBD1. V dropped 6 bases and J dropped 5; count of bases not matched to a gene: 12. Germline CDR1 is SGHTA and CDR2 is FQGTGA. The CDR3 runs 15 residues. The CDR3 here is CASRPLQGIGETQYF. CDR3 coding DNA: TGTGCCAGCAGACCATTACAGGGGATCGGGGAGACCCAGTACTTC.

The CDR3 DNA reads as TGTGCCAGCAGCTTATCTCCCCAGGGGGAGATGAACACTGAAGCTTTCTTT. This gives the protein CASSLSPQGEMNTEAFF. The chain couples TRBV11-1 to TRBJ1-1; the match to TRBD1 covers 7 bases. V shed 2 bases, J shed 0 bases, and the junction held 9 bases outside the gene matches. In germline, CDR1 is SGHAT, CDR2 FQDESV (reference sequence). This CDR3 contains 17 residues.

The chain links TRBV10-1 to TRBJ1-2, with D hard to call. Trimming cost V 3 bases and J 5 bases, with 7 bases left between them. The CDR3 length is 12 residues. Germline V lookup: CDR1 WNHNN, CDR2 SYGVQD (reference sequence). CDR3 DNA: TGCGCCAGCAGTGACGAGGGATATGGCTACACCTTC. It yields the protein CASSDEGYGYTF.

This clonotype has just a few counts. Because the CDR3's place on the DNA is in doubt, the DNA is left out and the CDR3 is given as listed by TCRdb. The CDR3 spells CASSSQRRAGELFF. The rearrangement uses TRBV7-6 and TRBJ2-2. Germline V gene lookup returns CDR1 SGHVS and CDR2 FNYEAQ. The CDR3 totals 14 residues, both ends included.

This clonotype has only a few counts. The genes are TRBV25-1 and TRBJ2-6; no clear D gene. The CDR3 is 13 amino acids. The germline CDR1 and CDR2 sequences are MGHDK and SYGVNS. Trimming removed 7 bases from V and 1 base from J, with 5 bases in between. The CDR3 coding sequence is TGTGCCAGCATCGAGTCTGGGGCCAACGTCCTGACTTTC. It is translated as CASIESGANVLTF.

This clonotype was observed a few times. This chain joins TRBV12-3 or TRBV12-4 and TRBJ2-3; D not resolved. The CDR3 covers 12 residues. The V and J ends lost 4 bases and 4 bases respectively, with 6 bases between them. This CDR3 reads CASSYRADTQYF. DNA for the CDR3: TGTGCCAGCAGTTATCGTGCAGATACGCAGTATTTT.

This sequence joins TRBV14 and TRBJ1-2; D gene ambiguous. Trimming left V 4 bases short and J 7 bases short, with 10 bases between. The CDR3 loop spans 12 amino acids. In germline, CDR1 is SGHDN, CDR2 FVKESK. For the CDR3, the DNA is TGTGCCAGCAGCCCGGGGTTAGGTGGCTACACCTTC. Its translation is CASSPGLGGYTF.

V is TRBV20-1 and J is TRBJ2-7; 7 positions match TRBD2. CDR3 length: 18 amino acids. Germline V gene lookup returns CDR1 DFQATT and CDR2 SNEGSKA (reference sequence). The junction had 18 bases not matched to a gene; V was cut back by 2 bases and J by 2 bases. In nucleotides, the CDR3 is TGCAGTGCTAGATCTGAAGCGGGGTCTGGACTGCTAGCCTACGAGCAGTACTTC. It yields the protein CSARSEAGSGLLAYEQYF.

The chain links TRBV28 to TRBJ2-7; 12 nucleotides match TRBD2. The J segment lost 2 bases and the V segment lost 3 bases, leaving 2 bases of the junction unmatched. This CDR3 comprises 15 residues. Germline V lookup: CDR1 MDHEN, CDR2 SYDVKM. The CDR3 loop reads CASSFSSGRAYEQYF. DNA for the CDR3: TGTGCCAGCAGTTTCTCTAGCGGGAGGGCCTACGAGCAGTACTTC.

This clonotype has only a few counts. The CDR3 spells CASSHRVLVNEQFF. The CDR3 DNA sequence: TGTGCCAGCAGCCATAGGGTTTTAGTAAATGAGCAGTTCTTC. The chain recombines TRBV3-1 with TRBJ2-1; no firm D call. V was clipped by 3 bases and J by 7 bases, with 13 bases between them. Germline CDR1 reads LGHDT; CDR2 reads YNNKEL (reference sequence). This CDR3 is 14 amino acids long.

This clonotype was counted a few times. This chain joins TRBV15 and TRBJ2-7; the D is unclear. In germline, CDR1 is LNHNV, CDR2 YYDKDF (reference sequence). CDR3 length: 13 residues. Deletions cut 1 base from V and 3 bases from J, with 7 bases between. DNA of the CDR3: TGTGCCACCAGCAGAGCCGGTGACTACGAGCAGTACTTC. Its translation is CATSRAGDYEQYF.

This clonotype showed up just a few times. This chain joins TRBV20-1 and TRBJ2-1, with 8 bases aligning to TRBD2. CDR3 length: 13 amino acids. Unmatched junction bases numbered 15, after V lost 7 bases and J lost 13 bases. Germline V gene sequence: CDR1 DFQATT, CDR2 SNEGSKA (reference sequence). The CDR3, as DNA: TGCAGTGGGAACAGCGGGGGACTTCGGACACAGTTCTTC. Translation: CSGNSGGLRTQFF.

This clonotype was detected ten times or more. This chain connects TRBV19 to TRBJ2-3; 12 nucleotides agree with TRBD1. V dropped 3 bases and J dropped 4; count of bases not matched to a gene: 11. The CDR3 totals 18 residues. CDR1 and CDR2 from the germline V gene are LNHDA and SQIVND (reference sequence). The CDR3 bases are TGTGCCAGTAGTATGTATAGGGACAGGGGGCGAGGCTCAGATACGCAGTATTTT. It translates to CASSMYRDRGRGSDTQYF.

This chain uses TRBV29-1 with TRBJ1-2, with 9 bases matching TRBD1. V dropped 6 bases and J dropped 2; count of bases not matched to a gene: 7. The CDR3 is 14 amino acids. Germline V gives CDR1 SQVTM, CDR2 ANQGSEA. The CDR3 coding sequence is TGCAGCGTACACATCGGGACAGGGAACTATGGCTACACCTTC. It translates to CSVHIGTGNYGYTF.

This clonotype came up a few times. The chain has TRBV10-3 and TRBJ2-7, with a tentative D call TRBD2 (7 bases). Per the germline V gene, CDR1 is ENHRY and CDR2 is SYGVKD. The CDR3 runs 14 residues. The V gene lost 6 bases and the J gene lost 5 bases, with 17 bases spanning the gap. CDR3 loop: CAIRGGAGTDEQYF. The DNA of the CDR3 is TGTGCCATCAGGGGGGGGGCTGGGACCGACGAGCAGTACTTC.

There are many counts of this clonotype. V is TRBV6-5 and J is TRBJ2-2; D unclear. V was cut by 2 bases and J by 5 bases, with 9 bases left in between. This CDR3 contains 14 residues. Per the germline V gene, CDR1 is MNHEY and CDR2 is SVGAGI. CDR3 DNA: TGTGCCAGCAGTTACGGCTTAGGGACCGGGGAGCTGTTTTTT. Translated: CASSYGLGTGELFF.

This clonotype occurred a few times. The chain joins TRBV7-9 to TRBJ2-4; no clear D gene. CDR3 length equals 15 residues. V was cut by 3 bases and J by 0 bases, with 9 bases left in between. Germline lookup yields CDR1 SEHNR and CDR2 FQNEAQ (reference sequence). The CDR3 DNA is TGTGCCAGCAGCTTGGGTATACAAGCCAAAAACATTCAGTACTTC. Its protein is CASSLGIQAKNIQYF.

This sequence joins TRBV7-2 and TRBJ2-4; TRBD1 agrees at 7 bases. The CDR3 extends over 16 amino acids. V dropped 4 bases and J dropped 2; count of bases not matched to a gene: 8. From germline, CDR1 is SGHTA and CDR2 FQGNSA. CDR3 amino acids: CASSSQGMITKNIQYF. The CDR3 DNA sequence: TGTGCCAGCAGCTCACAGGGGATGATAACCAAAAACATTCAGTACTTC.

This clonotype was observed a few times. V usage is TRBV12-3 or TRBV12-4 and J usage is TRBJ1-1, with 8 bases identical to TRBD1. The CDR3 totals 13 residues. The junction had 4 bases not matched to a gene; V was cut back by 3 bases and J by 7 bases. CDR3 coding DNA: TGTGCCAGCAGTTTTGCAGGGGGCAGTGAAGCTTTCTTT. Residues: CASSFAGGSEAFF.

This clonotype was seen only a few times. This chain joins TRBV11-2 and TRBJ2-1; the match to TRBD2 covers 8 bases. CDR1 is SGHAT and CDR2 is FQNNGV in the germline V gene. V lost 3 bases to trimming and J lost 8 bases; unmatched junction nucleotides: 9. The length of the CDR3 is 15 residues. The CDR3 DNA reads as TGTGCCAGCAGCTTTAGCGGGACTTGGGGTGATGAGCAGTTCTTC. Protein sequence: CASSFSGTWGDEQFF.

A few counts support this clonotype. DNA for the CDR3: TGTGCCAGCAGCCCGGCCCGCTTAACGGAAAAACTGTTTTTT. This encodes CASSPARLTEKLFF. This rearrangement joins TRBV7-9 to TRBJ1-4; D ambiguous. Germline CDR1 is SEHNR and CDR2 is FQNEAQ (reference sequence). The V end lost 5 bases, the J end lost 8 bases, and 15 bases lay between the germline ends. CDR3 size: 14 residues.

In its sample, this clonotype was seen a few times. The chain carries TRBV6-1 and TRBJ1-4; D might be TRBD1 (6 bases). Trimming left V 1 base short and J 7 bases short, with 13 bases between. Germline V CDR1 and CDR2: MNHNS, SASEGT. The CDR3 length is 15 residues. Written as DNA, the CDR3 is TGTGCCAGCAGTGAAGATACAGGGTGGCGTGAAAAACTGTTTTTT. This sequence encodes CASSEDTGWREKLFF.

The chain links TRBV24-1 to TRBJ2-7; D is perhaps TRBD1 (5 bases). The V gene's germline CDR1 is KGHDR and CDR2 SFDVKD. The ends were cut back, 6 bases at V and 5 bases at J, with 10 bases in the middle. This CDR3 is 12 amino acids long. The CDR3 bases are TGTGCCACCAGTCAGGGTGGAAACGAGCAGTACTTC. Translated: CATSQGGNEQYF.

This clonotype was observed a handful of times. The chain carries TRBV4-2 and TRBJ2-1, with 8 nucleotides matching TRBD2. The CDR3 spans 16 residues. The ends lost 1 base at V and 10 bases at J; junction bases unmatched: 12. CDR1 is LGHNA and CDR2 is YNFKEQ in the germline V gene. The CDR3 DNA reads TGTGCCAGCAGCCAAGTAGGAGCGGGGGCGGGGGGAGAGCAGTTCTTC. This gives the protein CASSQVGAGAGGEQFF.

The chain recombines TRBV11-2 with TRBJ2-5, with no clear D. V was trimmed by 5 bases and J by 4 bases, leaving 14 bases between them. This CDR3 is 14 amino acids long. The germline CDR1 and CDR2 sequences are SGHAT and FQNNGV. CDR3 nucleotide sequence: TGTGCCAGCAGCCCGGACCCGGTAGGAGAGACCCAGTACTTC. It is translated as CASSPDPVGETQYF. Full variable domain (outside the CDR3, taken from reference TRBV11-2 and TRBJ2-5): EAGVAQSPRYKIIEKRQSVAFWCNPISGHATLYWYQQILGQGPKLLIQFQNNGVVDDSQLPKDRFSAERLKGVDSTLKIQPAKLEDSAVYLCASSPDPVGETQYFGPGTRLLVL.

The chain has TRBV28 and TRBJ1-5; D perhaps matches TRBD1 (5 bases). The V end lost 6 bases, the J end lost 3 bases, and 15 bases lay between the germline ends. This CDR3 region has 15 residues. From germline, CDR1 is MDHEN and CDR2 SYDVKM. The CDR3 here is CASRPEGPYNQPQHF. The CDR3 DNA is TGTGCCAGCAGGCCCGAGGGACCCTACAATCAGCCCCAGCATTTT.

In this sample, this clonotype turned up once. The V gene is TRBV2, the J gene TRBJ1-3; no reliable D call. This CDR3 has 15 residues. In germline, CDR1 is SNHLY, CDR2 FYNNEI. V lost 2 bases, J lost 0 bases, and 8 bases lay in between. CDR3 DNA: TGTGCCAGCAGTGAACTGGTTTACTCTGGAAACACCATATATTTT. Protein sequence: CASSELVYSGNTIYF.

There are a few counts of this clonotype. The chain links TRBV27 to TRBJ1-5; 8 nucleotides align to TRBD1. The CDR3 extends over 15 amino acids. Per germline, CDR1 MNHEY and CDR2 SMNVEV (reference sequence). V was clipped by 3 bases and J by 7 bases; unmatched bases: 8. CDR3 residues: CASSLIQGAWQPQHF. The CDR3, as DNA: TGTGCCAGCAGTTTGATCCAGGGGGCTTGGCAGCCCCAGCATTTT.

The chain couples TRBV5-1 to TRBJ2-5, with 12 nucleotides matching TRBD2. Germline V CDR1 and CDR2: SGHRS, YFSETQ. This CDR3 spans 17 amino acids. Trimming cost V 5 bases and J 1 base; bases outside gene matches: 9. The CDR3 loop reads CASRNITSGRIQETQYF. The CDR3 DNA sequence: TGCGCCAGCAGGAATATTACTAGCGGGAGGATCCAAGAGACCCAGTACTTC.